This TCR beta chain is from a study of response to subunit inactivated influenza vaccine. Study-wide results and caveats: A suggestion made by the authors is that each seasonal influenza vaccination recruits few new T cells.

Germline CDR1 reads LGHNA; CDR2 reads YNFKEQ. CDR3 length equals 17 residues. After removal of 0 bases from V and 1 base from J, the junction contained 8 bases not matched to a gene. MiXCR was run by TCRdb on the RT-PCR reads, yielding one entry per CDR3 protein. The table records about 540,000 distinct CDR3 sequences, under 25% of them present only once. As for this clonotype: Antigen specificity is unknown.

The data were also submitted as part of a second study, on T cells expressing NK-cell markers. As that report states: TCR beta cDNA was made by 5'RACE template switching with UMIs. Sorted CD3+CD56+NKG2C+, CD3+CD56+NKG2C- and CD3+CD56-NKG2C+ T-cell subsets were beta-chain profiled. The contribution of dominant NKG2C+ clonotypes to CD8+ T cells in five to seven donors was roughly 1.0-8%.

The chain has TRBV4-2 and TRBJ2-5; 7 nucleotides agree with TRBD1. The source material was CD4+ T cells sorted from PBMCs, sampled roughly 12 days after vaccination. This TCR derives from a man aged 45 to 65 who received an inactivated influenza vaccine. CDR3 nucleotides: TGTGCCAGCAGCCAAGATCGAGGGGGCCTTGGCCAAGAGACCCAGTACTTC. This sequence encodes CASSQDRGGLGQETQYF.